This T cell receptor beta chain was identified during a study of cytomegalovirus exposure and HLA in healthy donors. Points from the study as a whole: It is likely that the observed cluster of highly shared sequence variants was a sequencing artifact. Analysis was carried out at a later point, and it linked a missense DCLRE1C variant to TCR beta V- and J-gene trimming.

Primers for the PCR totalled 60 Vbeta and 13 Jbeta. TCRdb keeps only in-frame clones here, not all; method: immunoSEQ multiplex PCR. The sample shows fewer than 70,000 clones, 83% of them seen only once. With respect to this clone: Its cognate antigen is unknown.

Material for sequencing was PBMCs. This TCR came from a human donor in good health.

CDR3 region: CASSRKTLVQTNTGELFF. The CDR3 bases are TGCGCCAGCAGCCGCAAAACCCTGGTCCAGACGAACACCGGGGAGCTGTTTTTT. The gene calls are TRBV4-3 and TRBJ2-2; D uncertain. CDR1 LGHNA and CDR2 YSLEER come from the germline V gene. The CDR3 is made up of 18 amino acids. Trimming took 4 bases from V and 0 from J, leaving 18 bases between them.